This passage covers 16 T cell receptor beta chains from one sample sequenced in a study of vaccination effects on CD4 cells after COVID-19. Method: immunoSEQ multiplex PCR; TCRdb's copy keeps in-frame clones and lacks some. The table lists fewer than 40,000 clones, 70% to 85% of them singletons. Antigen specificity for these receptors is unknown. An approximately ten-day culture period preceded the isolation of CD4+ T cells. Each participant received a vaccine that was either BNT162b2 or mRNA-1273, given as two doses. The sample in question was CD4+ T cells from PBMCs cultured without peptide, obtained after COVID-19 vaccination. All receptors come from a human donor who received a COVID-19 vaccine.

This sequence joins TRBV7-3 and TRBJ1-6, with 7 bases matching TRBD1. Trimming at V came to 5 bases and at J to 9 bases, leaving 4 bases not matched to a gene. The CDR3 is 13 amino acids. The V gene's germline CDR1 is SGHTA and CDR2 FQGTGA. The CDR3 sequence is CASSGNRGSPLHF. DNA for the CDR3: TGTGCCAGCAGCGGAAACAGGGGTTCACCCCTCCACTTT.

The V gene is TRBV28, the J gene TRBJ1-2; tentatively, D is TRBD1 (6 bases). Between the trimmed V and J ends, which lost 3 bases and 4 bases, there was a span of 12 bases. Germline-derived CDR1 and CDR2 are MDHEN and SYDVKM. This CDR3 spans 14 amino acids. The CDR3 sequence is CASSLGGARYGYTF. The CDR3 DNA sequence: TGTGCCAGCAGTTTGGGGGGGGCCCGCTATGGCTACACCTTC.

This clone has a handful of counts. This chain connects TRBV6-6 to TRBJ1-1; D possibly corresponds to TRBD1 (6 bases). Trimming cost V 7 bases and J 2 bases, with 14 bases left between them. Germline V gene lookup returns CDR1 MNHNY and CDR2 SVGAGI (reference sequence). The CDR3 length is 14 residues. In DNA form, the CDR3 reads TGTGCCAGCACGGAGACAGGCCGCAACACTGAAGCTTTCTTT. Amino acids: CASTETGRNTEAFF.

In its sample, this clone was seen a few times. For the CDR3, the DNA is TGTGCCAGCAGACCCCAGGGGAAAGCCAAAAACATTCAGTACTTC. Encoded protein: CASRPQGKAKNIQYF. J is TRBJ2-4 and V is TRBV6-5; perhaps TRBD1 as D (6 bases). Germline V gene lookup returns CDR1 MNHEY and CDR2 SVGAGI. Trimming removed 6 bases at V and 0 bases at J, with 12 bases between. The CDR3 totals 15 residues.

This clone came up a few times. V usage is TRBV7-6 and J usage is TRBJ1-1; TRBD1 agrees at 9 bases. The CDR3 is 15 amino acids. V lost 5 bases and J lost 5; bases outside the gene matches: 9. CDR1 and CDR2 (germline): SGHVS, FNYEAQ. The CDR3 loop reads CASSLGQGRGTEAFF. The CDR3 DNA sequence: TGTGCCAGCAGCCTAGGACAGGGGCGGGGAACTGAAGCTTTCTTT.

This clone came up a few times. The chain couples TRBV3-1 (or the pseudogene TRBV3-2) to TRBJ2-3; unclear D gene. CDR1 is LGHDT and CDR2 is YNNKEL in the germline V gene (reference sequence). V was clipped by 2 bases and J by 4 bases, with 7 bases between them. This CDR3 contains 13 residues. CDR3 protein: CASSQRAADTQYF. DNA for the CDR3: TGTGCCAGCAGCCAACGGGCCGCAGATACGCAGTATTTT.

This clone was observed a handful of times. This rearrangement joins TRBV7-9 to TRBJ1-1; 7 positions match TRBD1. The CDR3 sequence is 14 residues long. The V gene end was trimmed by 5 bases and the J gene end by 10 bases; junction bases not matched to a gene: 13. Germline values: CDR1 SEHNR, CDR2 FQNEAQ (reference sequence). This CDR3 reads CASSPTPEGARAFF. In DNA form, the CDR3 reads TGTGCCAGCAGCCCGACCCCAGAGGGGGCGCGAGCTTTCTTT.

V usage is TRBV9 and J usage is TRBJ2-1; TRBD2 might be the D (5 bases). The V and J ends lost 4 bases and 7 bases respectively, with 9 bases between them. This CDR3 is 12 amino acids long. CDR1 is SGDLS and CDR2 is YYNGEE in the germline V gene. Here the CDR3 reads CASSHPGNEQFF. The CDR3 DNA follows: TGTGCCAGCAGCCACCCGGGGAATGAGCAGTTCTTC. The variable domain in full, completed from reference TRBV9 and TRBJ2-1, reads DSGVTQTPKHLITATGQRVTLRCSPRSGDLSVYWYQQSLDQGLQFLIQYYNGEERAKGNILERFSAQQFPDLHSELNLSSLELGDSALYFCASSHPGNEQFFGPGTRLTVL.

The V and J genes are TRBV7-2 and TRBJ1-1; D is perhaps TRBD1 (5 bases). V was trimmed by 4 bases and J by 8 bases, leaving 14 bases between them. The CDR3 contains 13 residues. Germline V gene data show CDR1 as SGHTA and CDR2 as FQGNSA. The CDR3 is CASSSPGLGEAFF. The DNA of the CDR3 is TGTGCCAGCAGCTCGCCAGGGTTGGGGGAAGCTTTCTTT.

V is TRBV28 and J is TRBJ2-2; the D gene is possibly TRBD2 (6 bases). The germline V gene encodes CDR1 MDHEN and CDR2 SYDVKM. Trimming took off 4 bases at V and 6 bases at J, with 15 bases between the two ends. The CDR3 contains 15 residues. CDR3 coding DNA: TGTGCCAGCAGTTCCTCGGACTATCGGCCCGGGGAGCTGTTTTTT. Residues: CASSSSDYRPGELFF.

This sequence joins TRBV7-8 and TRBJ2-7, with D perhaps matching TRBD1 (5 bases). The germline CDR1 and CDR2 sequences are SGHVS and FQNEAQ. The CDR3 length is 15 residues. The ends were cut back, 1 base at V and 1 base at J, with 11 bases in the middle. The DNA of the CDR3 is TGTGCCAGCAGCTTAGAAATGGGGCCATCCTACGAGCAGTACTTC. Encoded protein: CASSLEMGPSYEQYF. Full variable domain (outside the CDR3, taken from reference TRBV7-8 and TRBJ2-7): GAGVSQSPRYKVAKRGQDVALRCDPISGHVSLFWYQQALGQGPEFLTYFQNEAQLDKSGLPSDRFFAERPEGSVSTLKIQRTQQEDSAVYLCASSLEMGPSYEQYFGPGTRLTVT.

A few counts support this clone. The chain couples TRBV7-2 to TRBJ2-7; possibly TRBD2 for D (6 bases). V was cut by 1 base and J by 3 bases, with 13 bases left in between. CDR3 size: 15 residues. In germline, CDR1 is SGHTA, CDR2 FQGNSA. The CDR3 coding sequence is TGTGCCAGCAGCTTAGAGGCGGGGTCAGGCTACGAGCAGTACTTC. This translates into CASSLEAGSGYEQYF.

The CDR3 DNA reads TGTGCCAGCAGCGGGACAGGGGGTAATGAAAAACTGTTTTTT. It specifies CASSGTGGNEKLFF. This sequence joins TRBV5-4 and TRBJ1-4, with 11 bases aligning to TRBD1. V lost 4 bases to trimming and J lost 4 bases; unmatched junction nucleotides: 0. Germline V gene lookup returns CDR1 SGHNT and CDR2 YYREEE (reference sequence). CDR3 size: 14 residues.

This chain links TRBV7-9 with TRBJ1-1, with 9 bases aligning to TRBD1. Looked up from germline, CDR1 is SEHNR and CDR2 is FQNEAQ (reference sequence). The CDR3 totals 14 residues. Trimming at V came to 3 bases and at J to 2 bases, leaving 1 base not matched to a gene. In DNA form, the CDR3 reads TGTGCCAGCAGCTTGGACAGGGGAAACACTGAAGCTTTCTTT. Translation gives CASSLDRGNTEAFF.

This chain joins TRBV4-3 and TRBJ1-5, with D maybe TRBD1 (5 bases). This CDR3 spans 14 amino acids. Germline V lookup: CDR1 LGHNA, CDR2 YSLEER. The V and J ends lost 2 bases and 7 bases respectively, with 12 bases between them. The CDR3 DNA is TGCGCCAGCAGCCAAAGGGGAGGGCACCAGCCCCAGCATTTT. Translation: CASSQRGGHQPQHF.

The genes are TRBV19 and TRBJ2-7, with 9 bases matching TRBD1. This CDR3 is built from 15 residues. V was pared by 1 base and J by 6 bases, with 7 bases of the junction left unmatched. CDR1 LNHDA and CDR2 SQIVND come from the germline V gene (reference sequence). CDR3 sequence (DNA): TGTGCCAGTAGTATAGGGGGGACAGGGATCCGCGAGCAGTACTTC. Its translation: CASSIGGTGIREQYF.